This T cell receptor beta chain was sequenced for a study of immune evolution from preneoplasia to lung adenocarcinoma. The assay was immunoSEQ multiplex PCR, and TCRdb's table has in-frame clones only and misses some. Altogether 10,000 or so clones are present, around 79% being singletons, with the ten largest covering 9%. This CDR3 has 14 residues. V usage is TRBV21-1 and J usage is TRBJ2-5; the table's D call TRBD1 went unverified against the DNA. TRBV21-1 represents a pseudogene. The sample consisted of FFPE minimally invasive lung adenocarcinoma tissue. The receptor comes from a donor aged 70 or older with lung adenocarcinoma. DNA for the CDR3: TGTGCCAGCAGCAAAGGTCAGTACCAAGAGACCCAGTACTTC. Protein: CASSKGQYQETQYF.